These 14 T cell receptor beta chains were all obtained from the same sample, sequenced in a study of vaccination and CD4 T cells after COVID-19. Noted treatment: approximately 11-day PBMC culture with coronavirus spike peptide pools or control peptides (ViraFEST assay). No cognate antigen is known for these TCRs. At the Johns Hopkins FTIC core, DNA taken from cultured CD4+ T cells was sequenced by way of the Oncomine TCR Beta short-read assay. Using its own MiXCR run on the PCR reads, TCRdb lists one record per CDR3 protein. This table holds some 12,000 distinct CDR3 sequences, approximately 50% found once. The sequenced sample was CD4+ T cells from blood, cultured in vitro. The receptors were sampled from a human donor who had recovered from COVID-19.

The chain recombines TRBV7-6 with TRBJ1-6; no clear D gene. Deletions cut 2 bases from V and 7 bases from J, with 6 bases between. Germline V CDR1 and CDR2: SGHVS, FNYEAQ. The CDR3 extends over 13 amino acids. The CDR3 region is CASSLTDNSPLHF. The CDR3 nucleotides are TGTGCCAGCAGCTTAACGGACAATTCACCCCTCCACTTT.

Only a few counts were recorded for this clonotype. V is TRBV6-1 and J is TRBJ2-3; a possible D gene is TRBD2 (6 bases). Trimming removed 7 bases from V and 4 bases from J, with 18 bases in between. This CDR3 is 15 amino acids long. In germline, CDR1 is MNHNS, CDR2 SASEGT. The CDR3 protein is CASTPGRRGPDTQYF. As DNA, the CDR3 is TGTGCCAGCACCCCGGGAAGGAGGGGTCCAGATACGCAGTATTTT.

This clonotype was picked up a small number of times. In nucleotides, the CDR3 is TGTGCCAGCAGATATTCAGGGGAAGAGACCCAGTACTTC. Its protein is CASRYSGEETQYF. The V gene is TRBV2, the J gene TRBJ2-5; TRBD1 might be the D (6 bases). This CDR3 contains 13 residues. Germline V gene data show CDR1 as SNHLY and CDR2 as FYNNEI. V was cut by 6 bases and J by 3 bases, with 11 bases left in between.

V usage is TRBV7-2 and J usage is TRBJ1-5; D possibly corresponds to TRBD1 (5 bases). V was trimmed by 2 bases and J by 8 bases, leaving 10 bases between them. CDR1 SGHTA and CDR2 FQGNSA come from the germline V gene. The CDR3 runs 13 residues. The CDR3 region has the DNA TGTGCCAGCAGCTTATGGGCGGGGGAGCCCCAGCATTTT. Residues: CASSLWAGEPQHF.

CDR3 sequence reads: CATSQDRIYGYTF. The CDR3 region has the DNA TGTGCCACCAGTCAGGACAGAATCTATGGCTACACCTTC. The chain recombines TRBV15 with TRBJ1-2; a possible D gene is TRBD1 (6 bases). V dropped 6 bases and J dropped 4 bases, with 12 bases sitting between them. CDR3 length: 13 amino acids. The germline CDR1 and CDR2 sequences are LNHNV and YYDKDF (reference sequence).

This chain joins TRBV19 and TRBJ1-5; TRBD1 might be the D (6 bases). The V gene lost 9 bases and the J gene lost 0 bases, with 21 bases spanning the gap. The V gene's germline CDR1 is LNHDA and CDR2 SQIVND (reference sequence). This CDR3 contains 17 residues. CDR3 region: CASPGWGGHYSNQPQHF. The CDR3 DNA reads TGTGCCAGCCCGGGATGGGGGGGGCATTATAGCAATCAGCCCCAGCATTTT.

This clonotype has more than one count but fewer than ten. V is TRBV7-8 and J is TRBJ2-7, with TRBD2 identical over 8 bases. V was clipped by 0 bases and J by 6 bases; unmatched bases: 16. This CDR3 spans 18 amino acids. Germline V CDR1 and CDR2: SGHVS, FQNEAQ. CDR3 in DNA: TGTGCCAGCAGCTTAGCTCATGCGGGAGGCCCTACTACGTCCGAGCAGTACTTC. Encoded protein: CASSLAHAGGPTTSEQYF.

The chain has TRBV4-2 and TRBJ1-4; no clear D gene. The CDR3 covers 14 residues. Germline loops: CDR1 LGHNA, CDR2 YNFKEQ. V was cut by 4 bases and J by 0 bases, with 6 bases left in between. The CDR3 sequence is CASSRTATNEKLFF. The CDR3 DNA follows: TGTGCCAGCAGCCGCACTGCAACTAATGAAAAACTGTTTTTT.

The rearrangement uses TRBV19 and TRBJ1-3, with D unclear. Germline V gene sequence: CDR1 LNHDA, CDR2 SQIVND (reference sequence). There are 14 residues in the CDR3. V lost 6 bases to trimming and J lost 4 bases, with 13 bases between them. The CDR3 here is CASSVATRGNTIYF. In DNA form, the CDR3 reads TGTGCCAGTAGCGTAGCCACGCGAGGAAACACCATATATTTT.

Only one count was recorded for this clonotype. For the CDR3, the DNA is TGCGCAGGATCCCAGCGGGAGTTTGTGAATACGCAGTATTTT. Its translation is CAGSQREFVNTQYF. The chain links TRBV20-1 to TRBJ2-3; TRBD2 aligns across 8 bases. Germline lookup yields CDR1 DFQATT and CDR2 SNEGSKA (reference sequence). This CDR3 region has 14 residues.

J is TRBJ2-1 and V is TRBV6-1, with a weak D call TRBD2 (6 bases). The CDR3 is made up of 14 amino acids. The V gene's germline CDR1 is MNHNS and CDR2 SASEGT. V shed 11 bases and J shed 7 bases, with 21 bases lying between them. In DNA form, the CDR3 reads TGTGCCGGGGGTGGGGGGAGTATTTTTAATGAGCAGTTCTTC. This encodes CAGGGGSIFNEQFF.

There are a few counts of this clonotype. The chain carries TRBV6-5 and TRBJ2-5, with TRBD2 matching 15 bases. Germline CDR1 and CDR2: MNHEY and SVGAGI. The CDR3 length is 15 residues. V lost 4 bases to trimming and J lost 5 bases; unmatched junction nucleotides: 2. The CDR3 DNA sequence: TGTGCCAGCAGTTGGACTAGCGGGAGGGGGGAGACCCAGTACTTC. Translating gives CASSWTSGRGETQYF.

The chain links TRBV19 to TRBJ1-1; perhaps TRBD1 as D (6 bases). CDR3 length equals 13 residues. CDR1 LNHDA and CDR2 SQIVND come from the germline V gene (reference sequence). Trimming removed 7 bases at V and 7 bases at J, with 16 bases between. This chain's CDR3 is CASTTLGGVEAFF. Written as DNA, the CDR3 is TGTGCCAGTACCACCCTAGGGGGGGTTGAAGCTTTCTTT.

The V gene is TRBV5-1, the J gene TRBJ2-3; 9 bases agree with TRBD1. CDR1 and CDR2 (germline): SGHRS, YFSETQ. V trimming: 0 bases; J trimming: 1 base; junction bases outside the gene matches: 6. CDR3 length: 17 amino acids. CDR3 residues: CASSLALRTGGTDTQYF. The CDR3 DNA reads as TGCGCCAGCAGCTTGGCCCTCCGGACAGGGGGCACAGATACGCAGTATTTT.